This passage covers 29 T cell receptor beta chains from one sample sequenced in a study of cytomegalovirus exposure and HLA in healthy donors. A multiplex PCR was run with 60 Vbeta primers and 13 Jbeta primers. Some clones are missing from TCRdb's copy, which holds only in-frame ones; the method was immunoSEQ multiplex PCR. Counted here are about 190,000 clones, roughly 74% occurring once; the ten biggest clones make up 12% to 15%. Sample: PBMCs. The receptor set was obtained from a woman aged 25 to 45 in good health and CMV-seropositive.

The V call is TRBV6-6, the J call TRBJ2-7; D remains ambiguous. Germline CDR1 and CDR2: MNHNY and SVGAGI (reference sequence). V was trimmed by 0 bases and J by 5 bases, leaving 11 bases between them. The CDR3 runs 14 residues. CDR3 amino acids: CASSYSKLRDEQYF. CDR3 nucleotides: TGTGCCAGCAGTTACTCGAAGTTACGGGACGAGCAGTACTTC.

The chain recombines TRBV11-2 with TRBJ2-2, with D tentatively TRBD1 (6 bases). V was cut by 3 bases and J by 1 base, with 6 bases left in between. Germline-derived CDR1 and CDR2 are SGHAT and FQNNGV. The CDR3 is 14 amino acids. For the CDR3, the DNA is TGTGCCAGCAGCTTGACAGGGAACACCGGGGAGCTGTTTTTT. Translated, it gives CASSLTGNTGELFF.

The chain links TRBV27 to TRBJ1-1, with 9 nucleotides matching TRBD1. The CDR3 spans 19 residues. V shed 6 bases, J shed 2 bases, and the junction held 19 bases outside the gene matches. The germline V gene encodes CDR1 MNHEY and CDR2 SMNVEV (reference sequence). CDR3 sequence reads: CASSTTAGTGWFANTEAFF. The CDR3 coding sequence is TGTGCCAGCAGCACTACGGCGGGGACAGGGTGGTTTGCAAACACTGAAGCTTTCTTT.

This chain connects TRBV27 to TRBJ2-1; TRBD1 matches at 7 bases. Germline assignment: CDR1 MNHEY and CDR2 SMNVEV (reference sequence). With V trimmed by 6 bases and J by 4 bases, 6 bases remained unmatched. The CDR3 totals 14 residues. This CDR3 is CASRIGGRYNEQFF. CDR3 nucleotide sequence: TGTGCCAGCAGGATAGGGGGCCGTTACAATGAGCAGTTCTTC.

The chain has TRBV19 and TRBJ1-2; D call uncertain. The V end was cut by 11 bases, the J end by 7 bases, with 17 bases between. CDR3 length: 12 residues. Germline loops: CDR1 LNHDA, CDR2 SQIVND (reference sequence). In nucleotides, the CDR3 is TGTGCCGCCAAGCCGGGTACTGGTGGCTACACCTTC. As protein: CAAKPGTGGYTF.

As for this clone: Other DNA variants within this sample encode the same CDR3. The V gene is TRBV7-2, the J gene TRBJ2-3; 7 nucleotides match TRBD2. With 3 bases clipped from V and 0 bases from J, the junction kept 3 bases outside the gene matches. The CDR3 runs 15 residues. Germline V gene data show CDR1 as SGHTA and CDR2 as FQGNSA. The CDR3 region is CASSFGGGSTDTQYF. DNA for the CDR3: TGTGCCAGCAGCTTTGGGGGAGGGAGCACAGATACGCAGTATTTT.

The sample holds one count of this clone. V usage is TRBV7-8 and J usage is TRBJ2-7; 11 bases fit TRBD2. V lost 4 bases and J lost 7; bases outside the gene matches: 9. Germline loops: CDR1 SGHVS, CDR2 FQNEAQ. This CDR3 is built from 15 residues. CDR3 sequence (DNA): TGTGCCAGCAGCTCACTAGCGGGAGTCATGTGGGAGCAGTACTTC. It encodes CASSSLAGVMWEQYF.

This chain links TRBV28 with TRBJ2-3, with D hard to call. V shed 5 bases and J shed 1 base, with 16 bases lying between them. The CDR3 has 16 residues. Germline V gene sequence: CDR1 MDHEN, CDR2 SYDVKM. The CDR3 protein is CASSPSGGSGTDTQYF. The DNA for the CDR3 is TGTGCCAGCAGTCCCTCAGGTGGTTCGGGCACAGATACGCAGTATTTT.

V gene TRBV28 combines with J gene TRBJ1-5; tentatively, D is TRBD1 (6 bases). Germline CDR1 is MDHEN and CDR2 is SYDVKM. This CDR3 spans 13 amino acids. The V gene lost 2 bases and the J gene lost 7 bases, with 9 bases spanning the gap. The CDR3 DNA reads as TGTGCCAGCAGTTTACTGACAGGCCAGCCCCAGCATTTT. Protein product: CASSLLTGQPQHF. Drawing the rest from reference TRBV28 and TRBJ1-5, the complete variable domain is DVKVTQSSRYLVKRTGEKVFLECVQDMDHENMFWYRQDPGLGLRLIYFSYDVKMKEKGDIPEGYSVSREKKERFSLILESASTNQTSMYLCASSLLTGQPQHFGDGTRLSIL.

The rearrangement uses TRBV5-4 and TRBJ2-1, with D possibly matching TRBD1 (7 bases). CDR1 is SGHNT, CDR2 YYREEE, per germline (reference sequence). There are 15 residues in the CDR3. The V and J ends lost 3 bases and 1 base respectively, with 11 bases between them. CDR3 sequence: CASSSQGGSYNEQFF. The CDR3 coding sequence is TGTGCCAGCAGCTCCCAGGGGGGATCCTACAATGAGCAGTTCTTC. The complete variable domain, with remaining parts taken from reference TRBV5-4 and TRBJ2-1, reads ETGVTQSPTHLIKTRGQQVTLRCSSQSGHNTVSWYQQALGQGPQFIFQYYREEENGRGNFPPRFSGLQFPNYSSELNVNALELDDSALYLCASSSQGGSYNEQFFGPGTRLTVL.

This sequence joins TRBV18 and TRBJ2-3; TRBD1 matches 8 bases. CDR1 KGHSH and CDR2 LQKENI come from the germline V gene. V lost 6 bases and J lost 1; bases outside the gene matches: 6. This CDR3 is built from 15 residues. In nucleotides, the CDR3 is TGTGCCAGCTCCAGGACAGGGACGGGCACAGATACGCAGTATTTT. The encoded protein is CASSRTGTGTDTQYF.

The chain recombines TRBV28 with TRBJ1-2; 7 bases align to TRBD1. Per germline, CDR1 MDHEN and CDR2 SYDVKM. Unmatched junction bases numbered 7, after V lost 5 bases and J lost 7 bases. This CDR3 is built from 13 residues. The CDR3 region has the DNA TGTGCCAGCAGTCCGACAGGGTATTCTGGCTACACCTTC. It encodes CASSPTGYSGYTF.

V is TRBV4-2 and J is TRBJ2-7; TRBD2 matches at 12 bases. Looked up from germline, CDR1 is LGHNA and CDR2 is YNFKEQ. The V segment lost 2 bases and the J segment 4 bases; nucleotides outside the gene matches: 12. The CDR3 consists of 18 residues. The DNA for the CDR3 is TGTGCCAGCAGCCAACCAGACAGGGCCCTAGCGGGAGGGTACGAGCAGTACTTC. Its translation: CASSQPDRALAGGYEQYF.

The V and J genes are TRBV7-2 and TRBJ1-3, with D unresolved. The V gene lost 0 bases and the J gene lost 0 bases, with 15 bases spanning the gap. CDR3 length: 18 amino acids. CDR1 is SGHTA and CDR2 is FQGNSA in the germline V gene. The CDR3 reads CASSLARGQLDSGNTIYF. Written as DNA, the CDR3 is TGTGCCAGCAGCTTAGCCAGAGGGCAGCTCGACTCTGGAAACACCATATATTTT.

The genes are TRBV10-3 and TRBJ1-2; D unclear. CDR1 is ENHRY, CDR2 SYGVKD, per germline. The CDR3 length is 16 residues. V was cut by 0 bases and J by 1 base, with 12 bases left in between. The CDR3 DNA follows: TGTGCCATCAGTGAGTCGGTGGCAGCGAGTAACTATGGCTACACCTTC. Amino acids: CAISESVAASNYGYTF.

In its sample, this clone was seen a few times. The chain carries TRBV6-1 and TRBJ2-3; 9 bases align to TRBD1. Germline V gene data show CDR1 as MNHNS and CDR2 as SASEGT. The J segment lost 5 bases and the V segment lost 6 bases, leaving 9 bases of the junction unmatched. The CDR3 runs 15 residues. The CDR3 is CASSAGDREEDTQYF. CDR3 in DNA: TGTGCCAGCAGCGCCGGGGACAGGGAGGAAGATACGCAGTATTTT.

J is TRBJ2-3 and V is TRBV5-4, with 11 bases aligning to TRBD2. This CDR3 is 15 amino acids long. V dropped 5 bases and J dropped 4; count of bases not matched to a gene: 6. The germline CDR1 and CDR2 sequences are SGHNT and YYREEE (reference sequence). In nucleotides, the CDR3 is TGTGCCAGCAGAGCGGGACTAGCGGTCCCAGATACGCAGTATTTT. Translation: CASRAGLAVPDTQYF.

The chain carries TRBV28 and TRBJ1-5, with D possibly TRBD1 on 6 matching bases. Germline V gives CDR1 MDHEN, CDR2 SYDVKM. V lost 4 bases to trimming and J lost 1 base, with 11 bases between them. The CDR3 spans 15 residues. The CDR3 DNA sequence: TGTGCCAGCAGTTCGCGACAGGAAAGCAATCAGCCCCAGCATTTT. This sequence encodes CASSSRQESNQPQHF. The variable domain in full, completed from reference TRBV28 and TRBJ1-5, reads DVKVTQSSRYLVKRTGEKVFLECVQDMDHENMFWYRQDPGLGLRLIYFSYDVKMKEKGDIPEGYSVSREKKERFSLILESASTNQTSMYLCASSSRQESNQPQHFGDGTRLSIL.

The rearrangement uses TRBV18 and TRBJ1-1, with D tentatively TRBD1 (5 bases). Germline CDR1 is KGHSH and CDR2 is LQKENI. V gave up 6 bases and J gave up 0 bases, with 14 bases separating them. The length of the CDR3 is 15 residues. For the CDR3, the DNA is TGTGCCAGCTCCCCCGACCAGGACATGAACACTGAAGCTTTCTTT. It codes for CASSPDQDMNTEAFF.

The CDR3 sequence is CAWSVGGSYEQYF. The CDR3 DNA reads TGTGCCTGGAGTGTAGGGGGCTCCTACGAGCAGTACTTC. This rearrangement joins TRBV30 to TRBJ2-7; D is perhaps TRBD1 (6 bases). Per the germline V gene, CDR1 is GTSNPN and CDR2 is SVGIG (reference sequence). The CDR3 contains 13 residues. Trimming cost V 0 bases and J 0 bases, with 6 bases left between them.

This sequence joins TRBV5-1 and TRBJ1-2; 9 bases align to TRBD1. V lost 3 bases and J lost 7; bases outside the gene matches: 1. Looked up from germline, CDR1 is SGHRS and CDR2 is YFSETQ. The CDR3 runs to 12 residues. The DNA of the CDR3 is TGCGCCAGCAGCTGGGACAGGGTTGGCTACACCTTC. The encoded protein is CASSWDRVGYTF.

V usage is TRBV14 and J usage is TRBJ2-3; D possibly corresponds to TRBD2 (5 bases). The CDR3 consists of 16 residues. Trimming removed 1 base at V and 5 bases at J, with 16 bases between. Germline V gene sequence: CDR1 SGHDN, CDR2 FVKESK. CDR3 coding DNA: TGTGCCAGCAGCCAAGTCGGGGAAGCCGGCCAAGATACGCAGTATTTT. This sequence encodes CASSQVGEAGQDTQYF.

This sequence joins TRBV7-9 and TRBJ2-7; D may be TRBD1 (8 bases). Germline CDR1 and CDR2: SEHNR and FQNEAQ (reference sequence). Trimming pared 5 bases from V and 7 bases from J, leaving 24 bases between. This CDR3 spans 16 amino acids. This CDR3 reads CASSRGRGRGRAEQYF. The CDR3 region has the DNA TGTGCCAGCAGCCGGGGGAGGGGCAGGGGGCGCGCAGAGCAGTACTTC.

Details on this clone: The sample has other DNA sequences that encode this CDR3 too. This chain joins TRBV27 and TRBJ2-3; D possibly corresponds to TRBD1 (5 bases). Germline loops: CDR1 MNHEY, CDR2 SMNVEV (reference sequence). Deletions cut 3 bases from V and 2 bases from J, with 6 bases between. CDR3 length: 13 residues. CDR3: CASSLTATDTQYF. CDR3 DNA sequence: TGTGCCAGCAGTTTGACAGCCACAGATACGCAGTATTTT.

The V call is TRBV11-2, the J call TRBJ2-1; the match to TRBD1 covers 11 bases. With V trimmed by 4 bases and J by 6 bases, 5 bases remained unmatched. The CDR3 is 15 amino acids. The V gene's germline CDR1 is SGHAT and CDR2 FQNNGV. The CDR3 loop is CASSSGQGAGNEQFF. CDR3 nucleotide sequence: TGTGCCAGCAGCTCCGGACAGGGGGCAGGCAATGAGCAGTTCTTC. Full variable domain (outside the CDR3, taken from reference TRBV11-2 and TRBJ2-1): EAGVAQSPRYKIIEKRQSVAFWCNPISGHATLYWYQQILGQGPKLLIQFQNNGVVDDSQLPKDRFSAERLKGVDSTLKIQPAKLEDSAVYLCASSSGQGAGNEQFFGPGTRLTVL.

This chain connects TRBV10-3 to TRBJ1-1, with D tentatively TRBD1 (5 bases). V was clipped by 10 bases and J by 0 bases, with 21 bases between them. This CDR3 has 16 residues. CDR1 ENHRY and CDR2 SYGVKD come from the germline V gene. CDR3 loop: CATRLGLNLMNTEAFF. The CDR3 bases are TGTGCCACTCGCCTGGGGCTGAACCTCATGAACACTGAAGCTTTCTTT.

This rearrangement joins TRBV7-2 to TRBJ2-7; 11 bases fit TRBD2. The CDR3 has 17 amino acids. Trimming took 2 bases from V and 4 from J; bases not matched to a gene: 10. The germline V gene has CDR1 SGHTA and CDR2 FQGNSA. The CDR3 protein is CASSLQETSGTLYEQYF. The CDR3 region has the DNA TGTGCCAGCAGCTTACAAGAGACTAGCGGGACCCTATACGAGCAGTACTTC.

The J gene is TRBJ1-5, the V gene TRBV19, with TRBD1 identical over 10 bases. CDR3 length: 14 residues. Losses at the gene ends were 4 bases for V and 5 bases for J; bases not matched to a gene: 2. Germline V gene lookup returns CDR1 LNHDA and CDR2 SQIVND (reference sequence). This CDR3 reads CASSTGTGDQPQHF. In DNA, the CDR3 is TGTGCCAGTAGTACCGGGACAGGGGATCAGCCCCAGCATTTT.

The chain recombines TRBV7-9 with TRBJ2-3; 15 positions match TRBD2. V lost 6 bases, J lost 5 bases, and 6 bases stayed unmatched. CDR1 and CDR2 from the germline V gene are SEHNR and FQNEAQ (reference sequence). The CDR3 runs 16 residues. CDR3 sequence reads: CASRSGLAGGLDTQYF. The CDR3 DNA reads as TGTGCCAGCAGATCCGGACTAGCGGGAGGGTTAGATACGCAGTATTTT.